Shown below are 10 T cell receptor beta chains from a single sample sequenced in a study of T-cell memory formation after mild COVID-19 (dated by TCRdb to the early 2020s). Libraries were made using 5' RACE. This sample was sequenced with an Illumina NovaSeq 6000. TCRdb reworked the public reads: Q25 trimming with fastp, MiXCR clone assembly, productive beta chains retained. A single entry per CDR3 protein holds the most common genes and DNA from its merged rows. This sample gives a few hundred thousand distinct CDR3 sequences in total; around 26% of them show up just once. Approximately 10% of the sample belongs to the ten largest clones. Sequenced sample: PBMCs or a T cell subset sorted from them (not recorded which). The receptors were gathered from an adult woman who had mild COVID-19 (a few samples of this study predate the infection). The sample titles of this study are shuffled in the database, so cell type and time point are left out; the donor was told from shared clones.

V is TRBV30 and J is TRBJ2-3; tentatively, D is TRBD1 (6 bases). Trimming took 3 bases from V and 3 from J, leaving 7 bases between them. Per germline, CDR1 GTSNPN and CDR2 SVGIG (reference sequence). The CDR3 is made up of 12 amino acids. The CDR3 loop reads CAWRTGTDTQYF. CDR3 DNA: TGTGCCTGGAGGACAGGAACAGATACGCAGTATTTT.

This clonotype was recorded at least ten times. The chain joins TRBV15 to TRBJ2-7; D remains unclear. Germline assignment: CDR1 LNHNV and CDR2 YYDKDF (reference sequence). V gave up 3 bases and J gave up 7 bases, with 10 bases separating them. The CDR3 runs 12 residues. The CDR3 protein is CATSSDRKEQYF. The CDR3 nucleotides are TGTGCCACCAGCAGTGACCGGAAGGAGCAGTACTTC.

This clonotype was picked up a small number of times. The chain is built from TRBV2 and TRBJ2-6; D is unresolved. The germline V and J ends were trimmed by 6 bases and 0 bases, with 9 bases remaining between them. This CDR3 region has 15 residues. From germline, CDR1 is SNHLY and CDR2 FYNNEI. CDR3 DNA sequence: TGTGCCAGCAGGGCCCTGCTCTCTGGGGCCAACGTCCTGACTTTC. Encoded protein: CASRALLSGANVLTF.

V and J are TRBV6-6 and TRBJ2-2; D gene uncertain. Per the germline V gene, CDR1 is MNHNY and CDR2 is SVGAGI (reference sequence). V lost 6 bases and J lost 3, with 5 bases in between. This CDR3 region has 12 residues. CDR3 amino acids: CASSGYTGELFF. CDR3 coding DNA: TGTGCCAGCAGCGGTTACACCGGGGAGCTGTTTTTT.

This chain connects TRBV5-1 to TRBJ2-3, with D tentatively TRBD2 (5 bases). Germline lookup yields CDR1 SGHRS and CDR2 YFSETQ. The CDR3 runs to 15 residues. Trimming shortened V by 4 bases and J by 0 bases, and 12 bases separated the two germline ends. CDR3 sequence reads: CASSPPGISTDTQYF. DNA of the CDR3: TGCGCCAGCAGCCCCCCGGGGATTAGCACAGATACGCAGTATTTT. Supplemented by reference TRBV5-1 and TRBJ2-3, the full variable domain reads KAGVTQTPRYLIKTRGQQVTLSCSPISGHRSVSWYQQTPGQGLQFLFEYFSETQRNKGNFPGRFSGRQFSNSRSEMNVSTLELGDSALYLCASSPPGISTDTQYFGPGTRLTVL.

This clonotype was picked up a small number of times. This chain uses TRBV29-1 with TRBJ2-2; D unresolved. V lost 1 base and J lost 3, with 15 bases in between. The germline CDR1 and CDR2 sequences are SQVTM and ANQGSEA. This CDR3 has 16 residues. The DNA for the CDR3 is TGCAGCGTTGAAGTAGGTGGGGTTCTAGACACCGGGGAGCTGTTTTTT. Protein sequence: CSVEVGGVLDTGELFF.

This clonotype was seen a handful of times. V is TRBV23-1 and J is TRBJ2-4; no definite D call. TRBV23-1 is recorded as an ORF, its role being uncertain. The CDR3 has 13 residues. V was shortened by 3 bases and J by 15 bases, with 18 bases between the two germline ends. The CDR3 DNA follows: TGCGCCAGCAGTCATATGACGGGCCCTGATCCGTACTTC. It specifies CASSHMTGPDPYF.

In nucleotides, the CDR3 is TGCGCCAGCAGCACGGGACTAGCGGGGATGTTTTACAATGAGCAGTTCTTC. Residues: CASSTGLAGMFYNEQFF. This chain links TRBV5-1 with TRBJ2-1; the match to TRBD2 covers 13 bases. V dropped 4 bases and J dropped 4; count of bases not matched to a gene: 8. The CDR3 is 17 residues long. CDR1 is SGHRS and CDR2 is YFSETQ in the germline V gene.

The rearrangement links TRBV14 to TRBJ2-1; TRBD2 matches 10 bases. The CDR3 sequence is 19 residues long. V lost 0 bases to trimming and J lost 7 bases; unmatched junction nucleotides: 15. Per the germline V gene, CDR1 is SGHDN and CDR2 is FVKESK. CDR3 DNA sequence: TGTGCCAGCAGCCAAGATAGAACGAGACTAGCGGGCTGGCGGAATGAGCAGTTCTTC. This sequence encodes CASSQDRTRLAGWRNEQFF.

This clonotype was seen only a few times. The chain uses TRBV20-1 and TRBJ2-7; 14 nucleotides agree with TRBD2. CDR1 DFQATT and CDR2 SNEGSKA come from the germline V gene (reference sequence). The V segment lost 0 bases and the J segment 4 bases; nucleotides outside the gene matches: 5. This CDR3 contains 16 residues. CDR3 DNA sequence: TGCAGTGCTAGAGAAGGGACTAGCGGGAGTTGGTACGAGCAGTACTTC. Protein sequence: CSAREGTSGSWYEQYF.